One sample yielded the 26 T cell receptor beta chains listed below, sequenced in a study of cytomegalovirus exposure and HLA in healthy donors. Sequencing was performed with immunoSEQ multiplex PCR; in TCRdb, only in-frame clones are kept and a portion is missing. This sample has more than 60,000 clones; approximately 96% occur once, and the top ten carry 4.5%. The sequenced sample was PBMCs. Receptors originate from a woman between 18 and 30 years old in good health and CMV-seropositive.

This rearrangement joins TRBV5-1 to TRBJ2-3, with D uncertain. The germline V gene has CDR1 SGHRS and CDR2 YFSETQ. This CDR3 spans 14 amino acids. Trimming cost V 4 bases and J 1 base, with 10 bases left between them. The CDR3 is CASSVTTGTDTQYF. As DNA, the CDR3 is TGCGCCAGCAGCGTGACAACTGGCACAGATACGCAGTATTTT.

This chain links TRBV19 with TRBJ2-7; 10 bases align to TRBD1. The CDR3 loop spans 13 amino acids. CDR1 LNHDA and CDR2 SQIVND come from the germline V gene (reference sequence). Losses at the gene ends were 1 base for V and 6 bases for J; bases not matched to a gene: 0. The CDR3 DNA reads TGTGCCAGTAGTATAGGGACAGGGGGCGAGCAGTACTTC. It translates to CASSIGTGGEQYF.

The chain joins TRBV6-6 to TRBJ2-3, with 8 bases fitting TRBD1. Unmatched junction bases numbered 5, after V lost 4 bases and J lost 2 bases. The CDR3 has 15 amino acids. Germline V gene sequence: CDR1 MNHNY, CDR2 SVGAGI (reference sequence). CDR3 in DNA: TGTGCCAGCAGTTCCGGGACAGGTGACACAGATACGCAGTATTTT. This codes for CASSSGTGDTDTQYF.

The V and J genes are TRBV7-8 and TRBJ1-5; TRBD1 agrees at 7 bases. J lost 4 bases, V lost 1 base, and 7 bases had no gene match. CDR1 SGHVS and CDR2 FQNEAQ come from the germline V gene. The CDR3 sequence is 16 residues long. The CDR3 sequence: CASSLGNRGGNQPQHF. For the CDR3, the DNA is TGTGCCAGCAGCTTAGGGAACAGGGGTGGGAATCAGCCCCAGCATTTT.

The CDR3 sequence is CASSRTGQGIEAFF. The CDR3 DNA sequence: TGTGCCAGTAGTAGAACGGGACAGGGGATCGAAGCTTTCTTT. The rearrangement links TRBV19 to TRBJ1-1; 10 bases map to TRBD1. Unmatched junction bases numbered 7, after V lost 4 bases and J lost 8 bases. This CDR3 is 14 amino acids long. The germline V gene has CDR1 LNHDA and CDR2 SQIVND (reference sequence).

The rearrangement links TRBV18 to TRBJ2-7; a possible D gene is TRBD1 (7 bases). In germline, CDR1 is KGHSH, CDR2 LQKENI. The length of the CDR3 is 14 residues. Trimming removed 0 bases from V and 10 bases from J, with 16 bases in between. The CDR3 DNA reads TGTGCCAGCTCACCACCGAGTTCAGGGGGAGGACAGTACTTC. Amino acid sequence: CASSPPSSGGGQYF.

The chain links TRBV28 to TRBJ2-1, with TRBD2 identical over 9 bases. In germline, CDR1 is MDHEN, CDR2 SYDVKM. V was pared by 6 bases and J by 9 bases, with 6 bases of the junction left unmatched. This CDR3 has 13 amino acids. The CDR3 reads CASRSSGTPEQFF. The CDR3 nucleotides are TGTGCCAGCAGGTCTAGCGGGACCCCTGAGCAGTTCTTC.

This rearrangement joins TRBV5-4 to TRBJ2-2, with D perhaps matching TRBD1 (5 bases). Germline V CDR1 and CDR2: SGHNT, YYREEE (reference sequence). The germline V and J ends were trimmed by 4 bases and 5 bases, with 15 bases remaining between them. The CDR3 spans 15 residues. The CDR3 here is CASSAAKGRTGELFF. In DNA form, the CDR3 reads TGTGCCAGCAGCGCGGCGAAGGGGCGGACCGGGGAGCTGTTTTTT.

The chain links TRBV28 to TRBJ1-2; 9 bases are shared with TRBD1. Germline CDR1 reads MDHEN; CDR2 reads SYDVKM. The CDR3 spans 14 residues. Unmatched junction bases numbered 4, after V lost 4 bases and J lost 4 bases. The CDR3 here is CASSSGQGLYGYTF. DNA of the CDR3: TGTGCCAGCAGTTCGGGACAGGGCCTCTATGGCTACACCTTC.

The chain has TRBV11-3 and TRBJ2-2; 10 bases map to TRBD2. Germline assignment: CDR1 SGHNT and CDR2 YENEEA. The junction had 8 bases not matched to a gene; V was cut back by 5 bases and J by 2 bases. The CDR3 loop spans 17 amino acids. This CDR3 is CASSRGSGRLNTGELFF. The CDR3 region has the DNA TGTGCCAGCAGCCGTGGTAGCGGGAGGCTAAACACCGGGGAGCTGTTTTTT.

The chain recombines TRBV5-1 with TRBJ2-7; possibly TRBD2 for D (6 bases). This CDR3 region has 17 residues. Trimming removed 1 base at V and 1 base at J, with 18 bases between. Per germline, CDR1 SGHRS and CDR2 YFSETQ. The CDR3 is CASSLSDGGLRSYEQYF. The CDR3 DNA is TGCGCCAGCAGCTTGTCAGACGGGGGTCTCAGATCCTACGAGCAGTACTTC.

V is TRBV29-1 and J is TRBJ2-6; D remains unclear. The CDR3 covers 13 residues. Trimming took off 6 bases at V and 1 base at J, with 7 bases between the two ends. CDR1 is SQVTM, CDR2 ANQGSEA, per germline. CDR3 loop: CSVRGSGANVLTF. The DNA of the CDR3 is TGCAGCGTGCGAGGTTCTGGGGCCAACGTCCTGACTTTC.

CDR3: CAWSGTPRWNEQFF. The CDR3 DNA follows: TGTGCCTGGAGTGGGACACCCAGATGGAATGAGCAGTTCTTC. V and J are TRBV30 and TRBJ2-1; weak D call: TRBD1 (5 bases). Germline values: CDR1 GTSNPN, CDR2 SVGIG (reference sequence). The length of the CDR3 is 14 residues. The V end was cut by 1 base, the J end by 7 bases, with 14 bases between.

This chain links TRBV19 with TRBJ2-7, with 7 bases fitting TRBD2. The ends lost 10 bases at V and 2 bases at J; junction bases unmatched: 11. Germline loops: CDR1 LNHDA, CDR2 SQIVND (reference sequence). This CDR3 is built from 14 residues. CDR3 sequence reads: CATADIGTTYEQYF. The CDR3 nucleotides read TGTGCCACCGCCGACATTGGGACTACCTACGAGCAGTACTTC.

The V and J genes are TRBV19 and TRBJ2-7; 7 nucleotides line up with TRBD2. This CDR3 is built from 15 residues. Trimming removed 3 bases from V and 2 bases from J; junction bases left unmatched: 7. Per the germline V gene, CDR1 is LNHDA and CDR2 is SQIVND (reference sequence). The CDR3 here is CASSIGAGETYEQYF. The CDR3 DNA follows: TGTGCCAGTAGTATTGGGGCGGGGGAGACCTACGAGCAGTACTTC.

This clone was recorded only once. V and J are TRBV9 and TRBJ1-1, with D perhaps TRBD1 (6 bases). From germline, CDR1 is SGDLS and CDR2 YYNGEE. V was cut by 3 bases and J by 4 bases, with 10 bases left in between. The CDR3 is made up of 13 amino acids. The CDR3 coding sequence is TGTGCCAGCAGCGGTGGACAGTCCACTGAAGCTTTCTTT. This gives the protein CASSGGQSTEAFF.

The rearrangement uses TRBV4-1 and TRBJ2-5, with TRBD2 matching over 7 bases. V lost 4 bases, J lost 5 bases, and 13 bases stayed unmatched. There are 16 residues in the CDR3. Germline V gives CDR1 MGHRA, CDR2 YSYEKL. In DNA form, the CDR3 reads TGCGCCAGCAGCCTCAGATCGGCGGGAGCGGGGGAGACCCAGTACTTC. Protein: CASSLRSAGAGETQYF.

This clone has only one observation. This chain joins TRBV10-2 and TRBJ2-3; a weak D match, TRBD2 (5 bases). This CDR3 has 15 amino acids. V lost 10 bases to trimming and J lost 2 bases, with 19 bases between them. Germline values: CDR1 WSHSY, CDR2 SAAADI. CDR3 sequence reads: CATHPSGRATDTQYF. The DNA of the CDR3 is TGCGCCACCCACCCCTCTGGGCGGGCCACAGATACGCAGTATTTT.

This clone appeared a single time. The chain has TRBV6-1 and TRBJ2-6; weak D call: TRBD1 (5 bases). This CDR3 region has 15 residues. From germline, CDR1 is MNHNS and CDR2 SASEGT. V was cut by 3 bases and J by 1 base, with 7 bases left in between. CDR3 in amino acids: CASSDQGSGANVLTF. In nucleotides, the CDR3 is TGTGCCAGCAGTGATCAGGGTTCTGGGGCCAACGTCCTGACTTTC.

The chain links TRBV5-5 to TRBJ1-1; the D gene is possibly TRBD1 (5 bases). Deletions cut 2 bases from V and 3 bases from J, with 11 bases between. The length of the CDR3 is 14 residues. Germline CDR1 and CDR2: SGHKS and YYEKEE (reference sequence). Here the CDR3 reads CASSLGQLDTEAFF. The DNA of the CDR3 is TGTGCCAGCAGCTTAGGACAATTGGACACTGAAGCTTTCTTT.

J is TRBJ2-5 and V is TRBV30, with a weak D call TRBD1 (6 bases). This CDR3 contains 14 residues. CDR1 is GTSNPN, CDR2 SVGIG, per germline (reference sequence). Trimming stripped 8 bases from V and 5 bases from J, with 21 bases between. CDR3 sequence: CAGSQGTGRETQYF. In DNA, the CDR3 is TGTGCCGGATCACAGGGAACGGGACGCGAGACCCAGTACTTC. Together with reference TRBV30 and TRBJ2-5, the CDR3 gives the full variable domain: SQTIHQWPATLVQPVGSPLSLECTVEGTSNPNLYWYRQAAGRGLQLLFYSVGIGQISSEVPQNLSASRPQDRQFILSSKKLLLSDSGFYLCAGSQGTGRETQYFGPGTRLLVL.

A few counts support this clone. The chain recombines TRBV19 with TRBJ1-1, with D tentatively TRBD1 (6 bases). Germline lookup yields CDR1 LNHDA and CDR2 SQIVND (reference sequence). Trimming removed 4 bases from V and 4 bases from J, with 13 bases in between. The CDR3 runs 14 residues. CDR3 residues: CASSKDRYRTEAFF. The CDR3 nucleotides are TGTGCCAGTAGTAAAGACAGGTATCGCACTGAAGCTTTCTTT.

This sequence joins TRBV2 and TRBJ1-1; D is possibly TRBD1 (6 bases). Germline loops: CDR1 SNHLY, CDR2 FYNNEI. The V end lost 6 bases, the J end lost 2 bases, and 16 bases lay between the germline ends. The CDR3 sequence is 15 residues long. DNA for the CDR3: TGTGCCAGCAGCGAGGTTCGACAGGCCAACACTGAAGCTTTCTTT. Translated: CASSEVRQANTEAFF. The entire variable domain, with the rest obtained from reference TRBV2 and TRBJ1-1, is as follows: EPEVTQTPSHQVTQMGQEVILRCVPISNHLYFYWYRQILGQKVEFLVSFYNNEISEKSEIFDDQFSVERPDGSNFTLKIRSTKLEDSAMYFCASSEVRQANTEAFFGQGTRLTVV.

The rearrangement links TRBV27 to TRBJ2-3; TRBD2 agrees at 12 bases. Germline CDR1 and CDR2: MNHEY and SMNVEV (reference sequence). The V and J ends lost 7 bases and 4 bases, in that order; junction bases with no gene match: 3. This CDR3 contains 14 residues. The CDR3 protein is CASTRLAGADTQYF. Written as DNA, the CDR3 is TGTGCCAGCACCAGACTAGCGGGAGCAGATACGCAGTATTTT.

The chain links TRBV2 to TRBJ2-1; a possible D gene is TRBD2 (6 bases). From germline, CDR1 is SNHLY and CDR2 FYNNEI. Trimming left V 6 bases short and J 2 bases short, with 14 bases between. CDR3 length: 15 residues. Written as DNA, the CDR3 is TGTGCCAGCAGACTATCGGAGGGGACCTACAATGAGCAGTTCTTC. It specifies CASRLSEGTYNEQFF.

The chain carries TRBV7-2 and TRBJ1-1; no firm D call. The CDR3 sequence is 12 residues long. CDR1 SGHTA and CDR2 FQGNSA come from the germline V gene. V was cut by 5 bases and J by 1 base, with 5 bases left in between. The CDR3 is CASSTSNTEAFF. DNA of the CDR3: TGTGCCAGCAGCACATCGAACACTGAAGCTTTCTTT.